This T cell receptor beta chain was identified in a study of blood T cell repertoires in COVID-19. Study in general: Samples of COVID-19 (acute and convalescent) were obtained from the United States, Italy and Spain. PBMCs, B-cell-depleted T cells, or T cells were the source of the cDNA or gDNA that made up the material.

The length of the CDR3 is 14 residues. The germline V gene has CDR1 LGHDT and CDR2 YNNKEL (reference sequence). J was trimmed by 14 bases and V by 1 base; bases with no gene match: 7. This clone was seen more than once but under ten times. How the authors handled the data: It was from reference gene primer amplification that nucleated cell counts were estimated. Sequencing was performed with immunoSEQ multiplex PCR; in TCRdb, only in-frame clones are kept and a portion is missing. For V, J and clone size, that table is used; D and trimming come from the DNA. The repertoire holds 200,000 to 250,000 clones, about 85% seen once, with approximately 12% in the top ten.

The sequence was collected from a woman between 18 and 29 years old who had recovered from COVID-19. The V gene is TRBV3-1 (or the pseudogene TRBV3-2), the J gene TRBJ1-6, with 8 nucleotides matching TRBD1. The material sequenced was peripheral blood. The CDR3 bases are TGTGCCAGCAGCCAAGGGACAGGGTTAGAGGCCCTCCACTTT. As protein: CASSQGTGLEALHF.